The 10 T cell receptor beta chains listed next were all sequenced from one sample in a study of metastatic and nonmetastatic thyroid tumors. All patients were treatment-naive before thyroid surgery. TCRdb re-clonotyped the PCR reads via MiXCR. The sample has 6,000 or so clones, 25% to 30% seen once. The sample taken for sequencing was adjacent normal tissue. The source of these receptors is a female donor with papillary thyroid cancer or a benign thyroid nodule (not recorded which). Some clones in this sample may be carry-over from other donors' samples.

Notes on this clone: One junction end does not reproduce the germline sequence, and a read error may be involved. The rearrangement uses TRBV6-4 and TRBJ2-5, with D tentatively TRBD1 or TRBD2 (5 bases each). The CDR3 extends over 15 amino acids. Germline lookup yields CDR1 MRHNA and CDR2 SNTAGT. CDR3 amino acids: CASALLTRIYGTKYF. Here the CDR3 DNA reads TGTGCCAGCGCTCTTCTCACTAGAATCTACGGGACCAAGTACTTC.

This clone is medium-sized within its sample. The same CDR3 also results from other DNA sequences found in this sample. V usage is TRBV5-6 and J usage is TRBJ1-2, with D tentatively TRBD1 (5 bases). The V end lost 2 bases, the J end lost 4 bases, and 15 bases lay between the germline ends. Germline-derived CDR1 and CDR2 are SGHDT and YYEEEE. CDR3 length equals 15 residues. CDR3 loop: CASSFRAGQPYGYTF. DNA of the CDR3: TGTGCCAGCAGCTTTAGGGCGGGGCAGCCCTATGGCTACACCTTC.

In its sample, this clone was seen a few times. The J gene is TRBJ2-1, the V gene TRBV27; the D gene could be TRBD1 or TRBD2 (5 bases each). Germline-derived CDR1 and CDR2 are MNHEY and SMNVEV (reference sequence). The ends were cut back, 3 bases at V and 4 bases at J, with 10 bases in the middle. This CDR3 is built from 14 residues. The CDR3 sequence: CASSFSGRYNEQFF. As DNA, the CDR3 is TGTGCCAGCAGTTTTTCAGGGAGATACAATGAGCAGTTCTTC.

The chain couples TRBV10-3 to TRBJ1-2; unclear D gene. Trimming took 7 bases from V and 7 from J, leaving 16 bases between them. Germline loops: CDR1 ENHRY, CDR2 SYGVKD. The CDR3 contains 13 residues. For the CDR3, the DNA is TGTGCCATCATTTGGTCGCCCGGCTCTGGCTACACCTTC. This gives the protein CAIIWSPGSGYTF.

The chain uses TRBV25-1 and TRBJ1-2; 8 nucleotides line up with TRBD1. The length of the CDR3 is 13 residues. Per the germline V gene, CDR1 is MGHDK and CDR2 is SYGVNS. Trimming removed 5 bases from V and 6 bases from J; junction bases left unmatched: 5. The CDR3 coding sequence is TGTGCCAGCAGTCCAACAGGGGGTCATGGCTACACCTTC. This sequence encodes CASSPTGGHGYTF.

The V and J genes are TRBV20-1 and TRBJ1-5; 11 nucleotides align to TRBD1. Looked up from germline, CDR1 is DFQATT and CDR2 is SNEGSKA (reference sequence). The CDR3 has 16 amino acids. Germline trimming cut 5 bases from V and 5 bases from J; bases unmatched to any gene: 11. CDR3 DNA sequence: TGCAGTGCTCCCTACCGGGACAGGGGGTTCGATCAGCCCCAGCATTTT. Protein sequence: CSAPYRDRGFDQPQHF.

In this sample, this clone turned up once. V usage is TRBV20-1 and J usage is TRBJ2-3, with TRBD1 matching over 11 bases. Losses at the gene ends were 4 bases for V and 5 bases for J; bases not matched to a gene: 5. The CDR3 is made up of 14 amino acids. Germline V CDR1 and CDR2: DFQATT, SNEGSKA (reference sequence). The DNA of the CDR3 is TGCAGTGCTACGGACAGGGGGCAGGGAGATACGCAGTATTTT. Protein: CSATDRGQGDTQYF.

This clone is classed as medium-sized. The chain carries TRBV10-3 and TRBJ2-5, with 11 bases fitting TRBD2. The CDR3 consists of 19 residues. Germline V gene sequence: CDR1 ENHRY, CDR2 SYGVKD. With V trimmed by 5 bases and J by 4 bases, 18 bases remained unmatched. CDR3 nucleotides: TGTGCCATCAGTATCCGGGACAGGGATAGCGGGAGGGCCATAGAGACCCAGTACTTC. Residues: CAISIRDRDSGRAIETQYF.

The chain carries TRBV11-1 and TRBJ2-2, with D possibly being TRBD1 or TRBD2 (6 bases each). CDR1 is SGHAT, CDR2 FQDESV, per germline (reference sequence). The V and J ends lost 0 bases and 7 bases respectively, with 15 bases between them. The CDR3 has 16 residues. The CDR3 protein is CASSLAGGDFHGELFF. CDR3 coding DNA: TGTGCCAGCAGCTTAGCGGGGGGCGATTTTCACGGGGAGCTGTTTTTT.

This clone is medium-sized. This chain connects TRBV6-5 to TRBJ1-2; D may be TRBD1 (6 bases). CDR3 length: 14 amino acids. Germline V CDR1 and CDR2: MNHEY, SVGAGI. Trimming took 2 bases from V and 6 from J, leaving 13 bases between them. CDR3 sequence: CASSYTSRGDGYTF. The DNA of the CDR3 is TGTGCCAGCAGTTACACGTCCAGGGGCGATGGCTACACCTTC.